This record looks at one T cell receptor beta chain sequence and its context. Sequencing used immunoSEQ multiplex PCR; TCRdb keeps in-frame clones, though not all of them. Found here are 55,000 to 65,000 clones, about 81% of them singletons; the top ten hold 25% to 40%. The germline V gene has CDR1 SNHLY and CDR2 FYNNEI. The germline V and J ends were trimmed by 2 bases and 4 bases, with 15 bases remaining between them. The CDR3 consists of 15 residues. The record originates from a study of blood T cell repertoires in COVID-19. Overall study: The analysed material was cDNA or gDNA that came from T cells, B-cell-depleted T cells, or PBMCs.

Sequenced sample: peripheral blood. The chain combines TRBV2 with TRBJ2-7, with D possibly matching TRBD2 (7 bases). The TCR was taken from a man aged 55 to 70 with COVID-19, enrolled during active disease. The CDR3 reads CASSESTGRGYEQYF. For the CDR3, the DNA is TGTGCCAGCAGTGAAAGTACAGGGAGGGGATACGAGCAGTACTTC.